This T cell receptor (beta chain) was sequenced in a study of CD8+ T cells in alopecia areata. Study-level results: Although TCR sharing was seen in mice, sharing across patients was less clear, possibly for HLA-related reasons. One nonresponder makes the tie between baseline CD8+ expansion and response uncertain. Elevated clonality characterized lesional scalp relative to normal scalp, particularly in alopecia totalis/universalis.

After isolation, RNA underwent reverse transcription to generate cDNA as the sequencing template. Here immunoSEQ multiplex PCR was the method, and the copy in TCRdb shows in-frame clones only, minus some. In the table there are under 250,000 clones, about 50% of which are singletons. With respect to this clone: No antigen is known for it.

Treatment: oral pan-JAK inhibitor, 5-10 mg twice daily. Collected material from alopecia areata patients comprised lesional scalp punch biopsies and peripheral blood. The V end lost 1 base, the J end lost 4 bases, and 10 bases lay between the germline ends. The CDR3 extends over 14 amino acids. CDR1 and CDR2 (germline): GTSNPN, SVGIG (reference sequence). This clonotype originated in a human donor with alopecia areata. The sequences come from CD4+ T cells sorted from blood, collected at week 4, from a patient treated with tofacitinib. The chain is built from TRBV30 and TRBJ2-2; TRBD1 is a possible D gene (5 bases). CDR3 loop: CAWSASGATGELFF. DNA of the CDR3: TGTGCCTGGAGTGCATCTGGGGCCACCGGGGAGCTGTTTTTT.